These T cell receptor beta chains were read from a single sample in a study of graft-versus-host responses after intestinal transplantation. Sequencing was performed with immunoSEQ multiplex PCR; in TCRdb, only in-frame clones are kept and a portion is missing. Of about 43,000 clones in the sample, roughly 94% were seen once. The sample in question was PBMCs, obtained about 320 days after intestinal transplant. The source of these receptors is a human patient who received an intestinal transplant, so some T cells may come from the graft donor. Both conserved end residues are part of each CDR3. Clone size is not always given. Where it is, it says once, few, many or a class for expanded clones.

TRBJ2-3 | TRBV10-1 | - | CASSNGSPSTDTQYF
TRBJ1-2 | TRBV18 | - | CASSPRQGAVYGYTF
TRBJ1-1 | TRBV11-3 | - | CASSFGGGGVFF
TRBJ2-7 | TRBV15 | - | CATSGLDYEQYF
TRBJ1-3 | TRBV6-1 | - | CASSEGPTGNTIYF
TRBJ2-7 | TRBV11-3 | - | CASSPPGVSYEQYF
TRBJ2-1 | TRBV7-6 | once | CASSFGTSPNNEQFF
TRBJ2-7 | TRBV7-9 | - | CASSFTGNPYEQYF
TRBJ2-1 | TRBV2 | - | CASRISGTIREFF
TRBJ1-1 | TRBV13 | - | CASSQTGSTEAFF
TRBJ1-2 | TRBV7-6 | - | CASSLREGYTF
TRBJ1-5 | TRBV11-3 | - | CASSLRGQENQPQHF
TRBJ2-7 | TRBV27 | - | CASSVTSFPYEQYF
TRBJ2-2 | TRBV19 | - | CASSDYFANTGELFF
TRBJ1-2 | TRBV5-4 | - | CASSWKRPGPIHGYTF
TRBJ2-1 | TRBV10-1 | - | CASASGGENNEQFF
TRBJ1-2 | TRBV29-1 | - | CSTRGQPANGYTF
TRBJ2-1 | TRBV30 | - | CAWNRQGVSNEQFF
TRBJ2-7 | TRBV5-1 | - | CASTQTGGTYEQYF
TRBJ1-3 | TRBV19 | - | CASSIEVTAPYSGNTIYF
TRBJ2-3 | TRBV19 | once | CASSIPLASGGTDTQYF
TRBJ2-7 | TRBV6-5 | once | CASSFLAGDLSEQYF
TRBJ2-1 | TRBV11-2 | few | CASSSTSDSYNEQFF
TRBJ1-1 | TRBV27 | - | CASSFLTGTGRRTEAFF
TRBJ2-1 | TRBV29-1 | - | CSVEGGTAYNEQFF
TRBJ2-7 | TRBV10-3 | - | CAISEGGGASF
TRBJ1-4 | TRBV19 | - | CASMRGTGGEKLFF
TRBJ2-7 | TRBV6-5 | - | CASSRNFEDEQYF
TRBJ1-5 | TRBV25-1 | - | CASRSGTGTLLGNQPQHF
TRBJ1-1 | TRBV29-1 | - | CSVPRQGALNTEAFF
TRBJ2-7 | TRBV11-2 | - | CASSLNPTGSEQYF
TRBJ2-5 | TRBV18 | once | CASSELETQYF
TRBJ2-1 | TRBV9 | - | CASSVGLATYNEQFF
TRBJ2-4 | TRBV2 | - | CASRWGQEALNF
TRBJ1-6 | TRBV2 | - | CASSGKTYNSPLHF
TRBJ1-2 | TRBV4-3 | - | CASSQDIGFNYGYTF
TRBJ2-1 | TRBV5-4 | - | CASSLGRRGGDEQFF
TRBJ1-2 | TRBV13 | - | CASSLEGSANYGYTF
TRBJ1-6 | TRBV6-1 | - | CASSATTGGYSPLHF